The 20 T cell receptor beta chains presented below share a single source sample, sequenced in a study of OX40 agonist ivuxolimab in advanced cancers. Libraries were made using the immunoSEQ multiplex PCR assay. The immuneACCESS repertoire file appears here via TCRdb, limited to in-frame rearrangements. These files lack a portion of the clones; in checked studies, under half of the deficit traces to unresolved V genes, and the cause of the others is not known. The sample table contains more than 70,000 clones; only one count was recorded for 80% to 90% of them. Around 2% of the sample comes from the top ten. Sequences were derived from CD4+ or CD8+ T cells sorted from blood, sampled in a trial of the OX40 agonist ivuxolimab. These receptors all come from an adult with an advanced solid tumor such as melanoma, head and neck, liver or kidney cancer.

The DNA for the CDR3 is TGTGCCAGCAGTTTACTCCCGGACTTCTGGGGCCCAACTAATGAAAAACTGTTTTTT. Its translation: CASSLLPDFWGPTNEKLFF. This sequence joins TRBV28 and TRBJ1-4, with D possibly being TRBD1 (5 bases). Germline values: CDR1 MDHEN, CDR2 SYDVKM. With 2 bases removed from V and 0 bases from J, the gap between germline ends came to 19 bases. This CDR3 has 19 amino acids.

This chain connects TRBV5-1 to TRBJ2-5; 7 positions match TRBD1. The CDR3 extends over 15 amino acids. The V segment lost 3 bases and the J segment 1 base; nucleotides outside the gene matches: 6. Germline V gene data show CDR1 as SGHRS and CDR2 as YFSETQ. DNA for the CDR3: TGCGCCAGCAGCTATGAGGGGACAGTCCAAGAGACCCAGTACTTC. This translates into CASSYEGTVQETQYF. Looking up the rest from reference TRBV5-1 and TRBJ2-5 gives the full variable domain: KAGVTQTPRYLIKTRGQQVTLSCSPISGHRSVSWYQQTPGQGLQFLFEYFSETQRNKGNFPGRFSGRQFSNSRSEMNVSTLELGDSALYLCASSYEGTVQETQYFGPGTRLLVL.

The chain has TRBV30 and TRBJ2-3; a weak D match, TRBD2 (6 bases). V was shortened by 1 base and J by 1 base, with 9 bases between the two germline ends. CDR3 length: 14 amino acids. Germline V lookup: CDR1 GTSNPN, CDR2 SVGIG (reference sequence). CDR3 DNA: TGTGCCTGGAGTGGATGGGGGGGCACAGATACGCAGTATTTT. Translation gives CAWSGWGGTDTQYF.

The rearrangement uses TRBV28 and TRBJ2-1; D perhaps matches TRBD1 (6 bases). Trimming took 5 bases from V and 2 from J, leaving 16 bases between them. The length of the CDR3 is 16 residues. From germline, CDR1 is MDHEN and CDR2 SYDVKM. In DNA form, the CDR3 reads TGTGCCAGCAGTCTACAGGGTCCCCCAACCTACAATGAGCAGTTCTTC. Amino acids: CASSLQGPPTYNEQFF.

This chain connects TRBV5-5 to TRBJ1-5; D unresolved. The CDR3 is made up of 14 amino acids. V dropped 4 bases and J dropped 5 bases, with 13 bases sitting between them. Germline CDR1 is SGHKS and CDR2 is YYEKEE (reference sequence). The CDR3 loop reads CASSRSGSHQPQHF. In nucleotides, the CDR3 is TGTGCCAGCAGCAGATCCGGGAGCCATCAGCCCCAGCATTTT.

This chain joins TRBV19 and TRBJ1-1; a possible D gene is TRBD1 (6 bases). The CDR3 spans 12 residues. Germline CDR1 is LNHDA and CDR2 is SQIVND (reference sequence). V was trimmed by 3 bases and J by 7 bases, leaving 9 bases between them. DNA for the CDR3: TGTGCCAGTAGTATTACAGGGTATGAAGCTTTCTTT. It yields the protein CASSITGYEAFF. Filled out from reference TRBV19 and TRBJ1-1, the complete variable domain reads DGGITQSPKYLFRKEGQNVTLSCEQNLNHDAMYWYRQDPGQGLRLIYYSQIVNDFQKGDIAEGYSVSREKKESFPLTVTSAQKNPTAFYLCASSITGYEAFFGQGTRLTVV.

The chain is built from TRBV18 and TRBJ2-1; TRBD2 aligns across 10 bases. The V gene end was trimmed by 3 bases and the J gene end by 2 bases; junction bases not matched to a gene: 1. CDR1 and CDR2 (germline): KGHSH, LQKENI. CDR3 size: 15 residues. The chain's CDR3 is CASSPSGGAYNEQFF. The DNA of the CDR3 is TGTGCCAGCTCACCGAGCGGGGGGGCCTACAATGAGCAGTTCTTC.

The genes are TRBV4-3 and TRBJ2-3; D ambiguous. The germline V and J ends were trimmed by 0 bases and 1 base, with 11 bases remaining between them. Germline V CDR1 and CDR2: LGHNA, YSLEER. This CDR3 region has 16 residues. The CDR3 is CASSQDDRFGTDTQYF. For the CDR3, the DNA is TGCGCCAGCAGCCAAGATGACCGATTCGGCACAGATACGCAGTATTTT.

The J gene is TRBJ2-5, the V gene TRBV9; 7 bases align to TRBD2. This CDR3 region has 15 residues. The germline gives CDR1 SGDLS, CDR2 YYNGEE. V lost 0 bases, J lost 4 bases, and 6 bases stayed unmatched. CDR3 sequence: CASSVDAGVGETQYF. In nucleotides, the CDR3 is TGTGCCAGCAGCGTAGACGCGGGGGTCGGAGAGACCCAGTACTTC.

The rearrangement uses TRBV9 and TRBJ1-6, with D possibly matching TRBD1 (5 bases). Deletions cut 1 base from V and 9 bases from J, with 8 bases between. Germline assignment: CDR1 SGDLS and CDR2 YYNGEE. The CDR3 extends over 13 amino acids. The CDR3 DNA reads as TGTGCCAGCAGCGTAAGGGACGGTTCACCCCTCCACTTT. It yields the protein CASSVRDGSPLHF.

This chain links TRBV28 with TRBJ2-3; a possible D gene is TRBD1 (6 bases). The CDR3 runs to 16 residues. From germline, CDR1 is MDHEN and CDR2 SYDVKM. V lost 0 bases and J lost 4, with 14 bases in between. The CDR3 loop is CASSLWNRVFPDTQYF. As DNA, the CDR3 is TGTGCCAGCAGTTTATGGAACAGGGTGTTCCCAGATACGCAGTATTTT.

The rearrangement uses TRBV7-9 and TRBJ2-7; D gene uncertain. V lost 5 bases and J 1 base, leaving 6 bases between the germline ends. This CDR3 spans 12 amino acids. Germline V gene sequence: CDR1 SEHNR, CDR2 FQNEAQ (reference sequence). CDR3 bases: TGTGCCAGCAGCCTCCAGTCCTACGAGCAGTACTTC. Its translation: CASSLQSYEQYF.

The gene calls are TRBV19 and TRBJ2-2; possible D gene TRBD1, 6 bases. Trimming left V 3 bases short and J 4 bases short, with 12 bases between. Germline V CDR1 and CDR2: LNHDA, SQIVND (reference sequence). The CDR3 is 15 amino acids. The CDR3 DNA reads as TGTGCCAGTAGTATTCAGTCAGGGGCCACCGGGGAGCTGTTTTTT. Its translation is CASSIQSGATGELFF.

V is TRBV11-2 and J is TRBJ1-6, with TRBD1 identical over 9 bases. Germline V CDR1 and CDR2: SGHAT, FQNNGV. The CDR3 has 15 residues. V lost 0 bases to trimming and J lost 10 bases; unmatched junction nucleotides: 4. The CDR3 sequence: CASSLEGTGRSPLHF. CDR3 DNA: TGTGCCAGCAGCTTAGAAGGGACAGGGAGATCACCCCTCCACTTT.

The gene calls are TRBV6-5 and TRBJ2-3; D ambiguous. V lost 6 bases to trimming and J lost 14 bases, with 15 bases between them. The CDR3 is 11 amino acids. The V gene's germline CDR1 is MNHEY and CDR2 SVGAGI. CDR3 nucleotides: TGTGCCAGCAGAACCCCCCTGGGGATGTATTTT. This codes for CASRTPLGMYF.

The rearrangement uses TRBV5-6 and TRBJ1-5; D is possibly TRBD1 (5 bases). Trimming took 3 bases from V and 4 from J, leaving 8 bases between them. CDR1 SGHDT and CDR2 YYEEEE come from the germline V gene. This CDR3 region has 13 residues. The CDR3 here is CASSYDRNQPQHF. CDR3 nucleotide sequence: TGTGCCAGCAGCTACGACAGAAATCAGCCCCAGCATTTT.

The chain uses TRBV7-9 and TRBJ2-7, with D perhaps assigned TRBD1 or TRBD2 (5 bases each). V gave up 11 bases and J gave up 4 bases, with 15 bases separating them. The CDR3 is 12 amino acids. Germline CDR1 reads SEHNR; CDR2 reads FQNEAQ (reference sequence). CDR3 amino acids: CAGSRDGYEQYF. The CDR3 DNA is TGTGCCGGAAGCCGGGACGGATACGAGCAGTACTTC.

CDR3 nucleotide sequence: TGTGCCAGCAGCTTAGATTCAGGGCGGGAGACCCAGTACTTC. It is translated as CASSLDSGRETQYF. The chain carries TRBV7-2 and TRBJ2-5; TRBD1 might be the D (5 bases). V was shortened by 1 base and J by 5 bases, with 11 bases between the two germline ends. Per germline, CDR1 SGHTA and CDR2 FQGNSA. The CDR3 has 14 amino acids.

This chain joins TRBV19 and TRBJ1-4; no clear D. Trimming took off 4 bases at V and 3 bases at J, with 12 bases between the two ends. The CDR3 has 15 amino acids. The germline V gene encodes CDR1 LNHDA and CDR2 SQIVND (reference sequence). Here the CDR3 DNA reads TGTGCCAGTAGTAAAACGGCCAGTTCTAATGAAAAACTGTTTTTT. Residues: CASSKTASSNEKLFF.

V is TRBV4-1 and J is TRBJ1-1; no clear D. The V and J ends lost 0 bases and 2 bases respectively, with 16 bases between them. The CDR3 sequence is 17 residues long. Germline CDR1 reads MGHRA; CDR2 reads YSYEKL. CDR3 coding DNA: TGCGCCAGCAGCCAAGACCTAGACAACACAGTAAACACTGAAGCTTTCTTT. This sequence encodes CASSQDLDNTVNTEAFF.